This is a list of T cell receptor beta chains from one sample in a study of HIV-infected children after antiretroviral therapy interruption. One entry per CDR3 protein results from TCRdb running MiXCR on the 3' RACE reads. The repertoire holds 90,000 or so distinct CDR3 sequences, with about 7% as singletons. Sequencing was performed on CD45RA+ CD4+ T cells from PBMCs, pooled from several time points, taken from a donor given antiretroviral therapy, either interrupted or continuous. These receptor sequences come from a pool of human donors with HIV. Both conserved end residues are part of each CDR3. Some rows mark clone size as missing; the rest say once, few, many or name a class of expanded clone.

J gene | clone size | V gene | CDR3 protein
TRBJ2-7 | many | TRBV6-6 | CASTYAPLAGESYEQYF
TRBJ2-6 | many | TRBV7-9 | CASSPGTAGANVLTF
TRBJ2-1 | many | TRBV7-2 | CASSRTGGSYNEQFF
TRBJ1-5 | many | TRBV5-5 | CASSSRTENQPQHF
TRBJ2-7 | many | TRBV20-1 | CSATQGNSYEQYF
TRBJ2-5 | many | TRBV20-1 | CSARTRGVFQETQYF
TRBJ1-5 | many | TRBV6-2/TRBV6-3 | CASSYSRGRISNQPQHF
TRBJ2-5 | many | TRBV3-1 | CASSQGRNQETQYF
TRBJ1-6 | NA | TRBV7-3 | CASSLTLMTSPLHF
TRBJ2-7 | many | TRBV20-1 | CSARDPGTYEQYF
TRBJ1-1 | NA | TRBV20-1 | CSARGQGRLITEAFF
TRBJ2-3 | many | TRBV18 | CASSPLGTLSTDTQYF
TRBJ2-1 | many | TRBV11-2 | CASSTGGWEDPYNEQFF
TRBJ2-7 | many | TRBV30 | CAWSKDWGSLNEQYF
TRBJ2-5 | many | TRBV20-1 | CSAAASGRETQYF
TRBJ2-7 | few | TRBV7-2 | CASSLGLAGGLSYEQYF
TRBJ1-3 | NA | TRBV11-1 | CASSLHRDRINTIYF
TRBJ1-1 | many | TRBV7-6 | CASSGRMNTEAFF
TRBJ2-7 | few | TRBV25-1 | CASSVTYEQYF
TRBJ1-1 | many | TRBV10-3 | CAIRDRGKNTEAFF
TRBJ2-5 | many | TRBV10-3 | CAIASGSEKETQYF
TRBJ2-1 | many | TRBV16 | CASSQENDRSYAEQFF
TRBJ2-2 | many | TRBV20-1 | CSARSTRTGRTGELFF
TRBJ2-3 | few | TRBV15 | CATSGLGRKNSTDTQYF
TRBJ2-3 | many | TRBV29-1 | CSSRGRNTDTQYF
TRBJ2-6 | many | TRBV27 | CASSLYLGANVLTF
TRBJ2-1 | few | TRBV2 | CASNLYGASGGDYNEQFF
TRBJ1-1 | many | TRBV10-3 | CAISGSGQGGEAFF
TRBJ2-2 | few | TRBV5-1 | CASSFTIDTGELFF